The 29 T cell receptor beta chains reported below all come from one sample, sequenced in a study of cytomegalovirus exposure and HLA in healthy donors. Libraries were prepared by immunoSEQ multiplex PCR; TCRdb keeps only in-frame clonotypes and omits some of them. The table includes roughly 220,000 clones, approximately 88% detected once. The sequenced sample was PBMCs. These receptors were taken from a woman younger than 45 in good health and CMV-seropositive.

J is TRBJ2-7 and V is TRBV11-2; weak D call: TRBD2 (5 bases). The CDR3 has 13 residues. Trimming removed 6 bases from V and 6 bases from J, with 15 bases in between. The germline V gene encodes CDR1 SGHAT and CDR2 FQNNGV. This chain's CDR3 is CASSLLGGTEQYF. For the CDR3, the DNA is TGTGCCAGCAGTTTACTAGGAGGAACCGAGCAGTACTTC.

This chain connects TRBV6-1 to TRBJ2-2; D is unclear. The CDR3 has 12 amino acids. Germline V gene sequence: CDR1 MNHNS, CDR2 SASEGT. Trimming removed 7 bases from V and 2 bases from J, with 5 bases in between. CDR3 sequence: CASKPNTGELFF. DNA for the CDR3: TGTGCCAGCAAACCAAACACCGGGGAGCTGTTTTTT.

Written as DNA, the CDR3 is TGCGCCAGCAGCTTCGGGACAGATTACAATGAGCAGTTCTTC. It yields the protein CASSFGTDYNEQFF. The J gene is TRBJ2-1, the V gene TRBV5-1, with TRBD1 matching 7 bases. The CDR3 loop spans 14 amino acids. Germline loops: CDR1 SGHRS, CDR2 YFSETQ. Unmatched junction bases numbered 3, after V lost 2 bases and J lost 4 bases. Using reference TRBV5-1 and TRBJ2-1 for the parts outside the CDR3, the full variable domain is KAGVTQTPRYLIKTRGQQVTLSCSPISGHRSVSWYQQTPGQGLQFLFEYFSETQRNKGNFPGRFSGRQFSNSRSEMNVSTLELGDSALYLCASSFGTDYNEQFFGPGTRLTVL.

The rearrangement joins TRBV4-2 to TRBJ2-1, with D perhaps TRBD2 (6 bases). Germline V gene sequence: CDR1 LGHNA, CDR2 YNFKEQ. Trimming took off 4 bases at V and 3 bases at J, with 13 bases between the two ends. CDR3 length: 15 residues. The CDR3 bases are TGTGCCAGCAGCCCCCCCGGGGACTTCTACAATGAGCAGTTCTTC. Translated, it gives CASSPPGDFYNEQFF.

As to this clone: Distinct nucleotide sequences in the sample also encode this CDR3. The V call is TRBV30, the J call TRBJ2-3; unclear D gene. The V and J ends lost 2 bases and 5 bases respectively, with 2 bases between them. CDR1 is GTSNPN, CDR2 SVGIG, per germline (reference sequence). CDR3 length equals 10 residues. The CDR3 sequence is CAWSLDTQYF. CDR3 nucleotide sequence: TGTGCCTGGAGTTTAGATACGCAGTATTTT.

In regard to this clone: One end of the junction is discordant with germline, which a read error may explain. The CDR3 DNA is TGCGCCAGCAGTTTGGGGGTGACTAGCGCTGGTCACGAGCAGTACTTC. Translation: CASSLGVTSAGHEQYF. The rearrangement joins TRBV5-1 to TRBJ2-7, with 8 bases lining up with TRBD2. The CDR3 is made up of 16 amino acids. Germline CDR1 SGHRS, CDR2 YFSETQ.

J is TRBJ1-2 and V is TRBV18; the D gene is possibly TRBD1 (5 bases). Per the germline V gene, CDR1 is KGHSH and CDR2 is LQKENI. Trimming took off 2 bases at V and 4 bases at J, with 14 bases between the two ends. CDR3 length equals 15 residues. In DNA form, the CDR3 reads TGTGCCAGCTCACCATGGAGGAGGGGATTCTATGGCTACACCTTC. Protein sequence: CASSPWRRGFYGYTF.

The chain couples TRBV29-1 to TRBJ2-1; 14 positions agree with TRBD2. Germline CDR1 SQVTM, CDR2 ANQGSEA. The CDR3 is 15 amino acids. Losses at the gene ends were 6 bases for V and 7 bases for J; bases not matched to a gene: 8. As DNA, the CDR3 is TGCAGCGTGCCTGGGACTAGCGGGAGTATAAATGAGCAGTTCTTC. Translated, it gives CSVPGTSGSINEQFF.

This sequence joins TRBV5-1 and TRBJ2-7; TRBD1 agrees at 7 bases. Germline CDR1 reads SGHRS; CDR2 reads YFSETQ. The CDR3 runs 14 residues. With 3 bases clipped from V and 5 bases from J, the junction kept 8 bases outside the gene matches. DNA of the CDR3: TGCGCCAGCAGCTCGGGGACAGCGTTCAACGAGCAGTACTTC. It specifies CASSSGTAFNEQYF.

The genes are TRBV5-6 and TRBJ1-1; D unclear. Trimming cost V 3 bases and J 0 bases, with 15 bases left between them. The V gene's germline CDR1 is SGHDT and CDR2 YYEEEE. The CDR3 is 16 residues long. The CDR3 protein is CASSSGRWVMNTEAFF. CDR3 nucleotide sequence: TGTGCCAGCAGCTCTGGTAGGTGGGTAATGAACACTGAAGCTTTCTTT.

The genes are TRBV7-8 and TRBJ2-1; a possible D gene is TRBD2 (5 bases). The CDR3 covers 13 residues. Looked up from germline, CDR1 is SGHVS and CDR2 is FQNEAQ. The germline V and J ends were trimmed by 2 bases and 4 bases, with 6 bases remaining between them. CDR3 sequence: CASSLSGYNEQFF. For the CDR3, the DNA is TGTGCCAGCAGCTTAAGCGGTTACAATGAGCAGTTCTTC. Full variable domain (outside the CDR3, taken from reference TRBV7-8 and TRBJ2-1): GAGVSQSPRYKVAKRGQDVALRCDPISGHVSLFWYQQALGQGPEFLTYFQNEAQLDKSGLPSDRFFAERPEGSVSTLKIQRTQQEDSAVYLCASSLSGYNEQFFGPGTRLTVL.

The J gene is TRBJ1-2, the V gene TRBV11-2; D not resolved. The CDR3 has 13 amino acids. Germline V gives CDR1 SGHAT, CDR2 FQNNGV. The germline V and J ends were trimmed by 4 bases and 6 bases, with 12 bases remaining between them. As DNA, the CDR3 is TGTGCCAGCAGCTCCTTCTTACGAGATGGCTACACCTTC. It translates to CASSSFLRDGYTF.

The chain joins TRBV10-3 to TRBJ2-7, with D perhaps TRBD1 (6 bases). The CDR3 is 12 amino acids. Trimming cost V 8 bases and J 7 bases, with 15 bases left between them. Germline CDR1 ENHRY, CDR2 SYGVKD. Written as DNA, the CDR3 is TGTGCCATCCAAACGACAGGAGAAGAGCAGTACTTC. It encodes CAIQTTGEEQYF.

This clone was seen only once. The gene calls are TRBV2 and TRBJ1-1, with 7 positions matching TRBD1. Trimming took 6 bases from V and 0 from J; bases not matched to a gene: 1. The CDR3 is 13 amino acids. Germline lookup yields CDR1 SNHLY and CDR2 FYNNEI. The CDR3 bases are TGTGCCAGCAGGACAGGGATGAACACTGAAGCTTTCTTT. Amino acids: CASRTGMNTEAFF.

This clone was observed a few times. V and J are TRBV5-1 and TRBJ2-1; TRBD1 agrees at 7 bases. After removal of 0 bases from V and 0 bases from J, the junction contained 3 bases not matched to a gene. Germline loops: CDR1 SGHRS, CDR2 YFSETQ. The CDR3 loop spans 16 amino acids. CDR3 region: CASSLAGQSSYNEQFF. In nucleotides, the CDR3 is TGCGCCAGCAGCTTGGCGGGACAGAGCTCCTACAATGAGCAGTTCTTC.

The chain uses TRBV6-4 and TRBJ1-5; D remains ambiguous. With 3 bases removed from V and 3 bases from J, the gap between germline ends came to 6 bases. Germline loops: CDR1 MRHNA, CDR2 SNTAGT. The CDR3 consists of 13 residues. The CDR3 nucleotides are TGTGCCAGCAGTGAACAGATCAATCAGCCCCAGCATTTT. Residues: CASSEQINQPQHF.

The chain couples TRBV6-5 to TRBJ2-7; no definite D call. Germline CDR1 and CDR2: MNHEY and SVGAGI. V dropped 1 base and J dropped 7 bases, with 11 bases sitting between them. This CDR3 spans 13 amino acids. CDR3 sequence (DNA): TGTGCCAGCAGTTACTTCCCTATCGGTGAGCAGTACTTC. It is translated as CASSYFPIGEQYF.

The chain couples TRBV9 to TRBJ2-7; possibly TRBD2 for D (5 bases). Trimming pared 0 bases from V and 6 bases from J, leaving 10 bases between. The CDR3 spans 13 residues. In germline, CDR1 is SGDLS, CDR2 YYNGEE. The CDR3, as DNA: TGTGCCAGCAGCGTAGGAGACTATGGCGAGCAGTACTTC. Translation gives CASSVGDYGEQYF.

The chain combines TRBV2 with TRBJ1-4; TRBD1 matches 8 bases. Germline V gene sequence: CDR1 SNHLY, CDR2 FYNNEI. J lost 6 bases, V lost 6 bases, and 6 bases had no gene match. The CDR3 has 14 amino acids. The CDR3 DNA reads as TGTGCCAGCAGGAAAGAGACAGGGGATGAAAAACTGTTTTTT. Its protein product is CASRKETGDEKLFF.

This clone was counted once. V and J are TRBV27 and TRBJ1-2, with 9 bases lining up with TRBD1. After removal of 6 bases from V and 10 bases from J, the junction contained 9 bases not matched to a gene. Germline CDR1 reads MNHEY; CDR2 reads SMNVEV (reference sequence). This CDR3 spans 13 amino acids. CDR3 loop: CASRKQQGADYTF. As DNA, the CDR3 is TGTGCCAGCAGAAAACAACAGGGGGCAGACTACACCTTC.

The chain carries TRBV7-3 and TRBJ2-7; 12 nucleotides agree with TRBD1. The CDR3 loop spans 13 amino acids. Looked up from germline, CDR1 is SGHTA and CDR2 is FQGTGA. V shed 8 bases and J 10 bases; nucleotides not matched to a gene: 9. The CDR3 loop is CASSPGTGGRQYF. In nucleotides, the CDR3 is TGTGCCAGCTCCCCCGGGACAGGGGGCCGACAGTACTTC.

The gene calls are TRBV2 and TRBJ2-7; 7 bases agree with TRBD2. With V trimmed by 9 bases and J by 4 bases, 21 bases remained unmatched. From germline, CDR1 is SNHLY and CDR2 FYNNEI. The CDR3 is 17 amino acids. CDR3 region: CASRRGDGSTSRYEQYF. In nucleotides, the CDR3 is TGTGCCAGTCGTCGGGGGGATGGATCCACATCGCGGTACGAGCAGTACTTC.

This chain joins TRBV6-5 and TRBJ2-7, with TRBD2 as a possible D gene (6 bases). The CDR3 contains 15 residues. The germline V and J ends were trimmed by 6 bases and 2 bases, with 17 bases remaining between them. Per the germline V gene, CDR1 is MNHEY and CDR2 is SVGAGI. This CDR3 reads CASRDHSGKPYEQYF. As DNA, the CDR3 is TGTGCCAGCAGAGACCATAGCGGTAAACCCTACGAGCAGTACTTC.

This chain uses TRBV5-8 with TRBJ1-1, with 10 nucleotides matching TRBD1. Trimming removed 3 bases from V and 2 bases from J; junction bases left unmatched: 1. This CDR3 has 14 residues. Looked up from germline, CDR1 is SGHTS and CDR2 is YDEGEE. The CDR3 nucleotides are TGTGCCAGCAGCTGGACAGGGGGAAACACTGAAGCTTTCTTT. Protein: CASSWTGGNTEAFF. Supplemented by reference TRBV5-8 and TRBJ1-1, the full variable domain reads EAGVTQSPTHLIKTRGQQATLRCSPISGHTSVYWYQQALGLGLQFLLWYDEGEERNRGNFPPRFSGRQFPNYSSELNVNALELEDSALYLCASSWTGGNTEAFFGQGTRLTVV.

This clone was seen only a few times. The CDR3 DNA sequence: TGTGCCAGCAGTGAACGTAGTGTCGGGGAGCTGTTTTTT. This gives the protein CASSERSVGELFF. This chain connects TRBV27 to TRBJ2-2; D gene uncertain. Germline CDR1 is MNHEY and CDR2 is SMNVEV (reference sequence). Trimming took off 5 bases at V and 7 bases at J, with 11 bases between the two ends. This CDR3 has 13 residues.

This clone was picked up many times. This chain joins TRBV5-6 and TRBJ1-5; tentatively, D is TRBD1 (5 bases). V was clipped by 6 bases and J by 5 bases, with 21 bases between them. Germline V gene lookup returns CDR1 SGHDT and CDR2 YYEEEE. CDR3 length: 16 residues. The DNA of the CDR3 is TGTGCCAGCACCTCCCTGTTTGCGGGGGTGGATCAGCCCCAGCATTTT. The encoded protein is CASTSLFAGVDQPQHF.

The chain links TRBV10-3 to TRBJ2-7, with 9 bases identical to TRBD1. The trim removed 6 bases at V and 4 bases at J, leaving 7 bases unmatched. CDR1 and CDR2 (germline): ENHRY, SYGVKD. The CDR3 contains 14 residues. The CDR3 DNA reads as TGTGCCATCAGCCCGGGACAGGGAATTTACGAGCAGTACTTC. The encoded protein is CAISPGQGIYEQYF.

V is TRBV2 and J is TRBJ2-3, with D unresolved. The germline V gene encodes CDR1 SNHLY and CDR2 FYNNEI. V was trimmed by 4 bases and J by 0 bases, leaving 11 bases between them. The CDR3 runs to 15 residues. This CDR3 reads CASSVGSRSTDTQYF. The CDR3 DNA is TGTGCCAGCAGTGTAGGTTCTAGAAGCACAGATACGCAGTATTTT. Based on the CDR3 plus reference TRBV2 and TRBJ2-3, the full variable domain is EPEVTQTPSHQVTQMGQEVILRCVPISNHLYFYWYRQILGQKVEFLVSFYNNEISEKSEIFDDQFSVERPDGSNFTLKIRSTKLEDSAMYFCASSVGSRSTDTQYFGPGTRLTVL.

The chain joins TRBV6-5 to TRBJ2-7; 8 bases are a match to TRBD2. The J segment lost 2 bases and the V segment lost 6 bases, leaving 9 bases of the junction unmatched. The CDR3 runs 15 residues. Germline-derived CDR1 and CDR2 are MNHEY and SVGAGI. The CDR3 DNA sequence: TGTGCCAGCAGCCGACCCCCGGGAGGGCCCTACGAGCAGTACTTC. It codes for CASSRPPGGPYEQYF.